This T cell receptor (beta chain) was captured in a study of CD8 T cells in Susac syndrome. For the study at large: At blood draw, Susac syndrome patients were therapy-naive, on corticosteroids, or on intravenous immunoglobulin alone. Whole-study findings and limits: The authors acknowledged that their TCR sequencing and HLA analysis involved a relatively small number of individuals.

The germline V gene encodes CDR1 DFQATT and CDR2 SNEGSKA (reference sequence). Trimming at V came to 3 bases and at J to 6 bases, leaving 11 bases not matched to a gene. The CDR3 runs 15 residues. The authors reverse transcribed roughly 0.5 to 1 ug RNA with random hexamers. The amplification used immunoSEQ multiplex PCR on TCR beta CDR3; it spanned 54 Vbeta and 13 Jbeta. A single record per CDR3 protein comes from TCRdb applying MiXCR to the immunoSEQ multiplex PCR reads. The table has 95,000 to 150,000 distinct CDR3 sequences, about 95% seen once; the top ten hold more than 0.2%. Notes on this clonotype: What it binds is unknown.

Sequencing of TCR beta was undertaken in CD8+ and CD4+ T cells derived from blood. This TCR was recovered from a human donor with Susac syndrome. The source material was CD8+ T cells from PBMCs. The J gene is TRBJ2-7, the V gene TRBV20-1; TRBD1 agrees at 10 bases. CDR3 in DNA: TGCAGTGCTAGGAACCGGGACAGGGGCCTACGCGAGCAGTACTTC. Translated: CSARNRDRGLREQYF.